This passage covers 8 T cell receptor beta chains from one sample sequenced in a study of T cells in tumors after PD-1 blockade. Sequencing was performed with immunoSEQ multiplex PCR; in TCRdb, only in-frame clones are kept and a portion is missing. The sample lists roughly 50,000 clones, nearly 80% seen once, with over 15% in the top ten. The input for sequencing was PBMCs, taken before anti-PD-1 treatment. Receptors were obtained from a human donor with basal cell carcinoma.

The V and J genes are TRBV18 and TRBJ2-1; 9 nucleotides match TRBD2. The germline CDR1 and CDR2 sequences are KGHSH and LQKENI. The CDR3 covers 16 residues. V lost 0 bases to trimming and J lost 7 bases; unmatched junction nucleotides: 7. The CDR3 protein is CASSPPAGGLGNEQFF. The CDR3 DNA reads TGTGCCAGCTCACCACCGGCGGGAGGGCTGGGAAATGAGCAGTTCTTC.

The chain recombines TRBV30 with TRBJ1-1, with D perhaps matching TRBD1 (6 bases). The CDR3 has 14 amino acids. Trimming took 7 bases from V and 4 from J, leaving 19 bases between them. Germline lookup yields CDR1 GTSNPN and CDR2 SVGIG (reference sequence). CDR3 residues: CASLQQGLGTEAFF. CDR3 nucleotides: TGTGCCTCCCTTCAGCAGGGGTTGGGCACTGAAGCTTTCTTT.

V and J are TRBV5-1 and TRBJ1-5; D gene unclear. The germline V and J ends were trimmed by 0 bases and 5 bases, with 9 bases remaining between them. The V gene's germline CDR1 is SGHRS and CDR2 YFSETQ. The CDR3 consists of 14 residues. CDR3 sequence (DNA): TGCGCCAGCAGCTTGGAAAGCCCCGATCAGCCCCAGCATTTT. Residues: CASSLESPDQPQHF.

The chain uses TRBV5-6 and TRBJ2-5; no reliable D call. Trimming removed 1 base from V and 6 bases from J, with 10 bases in between. Germline V gene data show CDR1 as SGHDT and CDR2 as YYEEEE. The CDR3 loop spans 13 amino acids. The DNA of the CDR3 is TGTGCCAGCAGCTTGAGTCGCGGAAAGACCCAGTACTTC. Its translation: CASSLSRGKTQYF. Full variable domain (rest looked up from reference TRBV5-6 and TRBJ2-5): DAGVTQSPTHLIKTRGQQVTLRCSPKSGHDTVSWYQQALGQGPQFIFQYYEEEERQRGNFPDRFSGHQFPNYSSELNVNALLLGDSALYLCASSLSRGKTQYFGPGTRLLVL.

This chain connects TRBV2 to TRBJ2-1; D is perhaps TRBD2 (5 bases). Germline CDR1 is SNHLY and CDR2 is FYNNEI. The CDR3 is made up of 15 amino acids. Trimming took 5 bases from V and 8 from J, leaving 19 bases between them. CDR3 in DNA: TGTGCCAGCAGTCGAACCCTAGCATTCGGAGATGAGCAGTTCTTC. Translating it yields CASSRTLAFGDEQFF.

The CDR3 coding sequence is TGTGCCAGCTCCGGGACAGGGCTTAATGAAAAACTGTTTTTT. It yields the protein CASSGTGLNEKLFF. The V and J genes are TRBV6-5 and TRBJ1-4; TRBD1 matches 9 bases. Germline V gene lookup returns CDR1 MNHEY and CDR2 SVGAGI. V lost 8 bases to trimming and J lost 4 bases; unmatched junction nucleotides: 5. The CDR3 length is 14 residues.

J is TRBJ1-2 and V is TRBV7-3; TRBD1 is a possible D gene (5 bases). V was cut by 5 bases and J by 2 bases, with 12 bases left in between. This CDR3 is built from 14 residues. In germline, CDR1 is SGHTA, CDR2 FQGTGA. The CDR3 loop reads CASSQTGGNYGYTF. The DNA of the CDR3 is TGTGCCAGCAGCCAAACTGGGGGAAACTATGGCTACACCTTC.

This clone occurred a few times. V is TRBV15 and J is TRBJ1-3, with D perhaps TRBD1 (6 bases). Germline CDR1 and CDR2: LNHNV and YYDKDF (reference sequence). V was clipped by 1 base and J by 0 bases, with 13 bases between them. The CDR3 has 17 residues. The CDR3 DNA is TGTGCCACCAGCAGAGCAAGGGACACCTCCTCTGGAAACACCATATATTTT. It specifies CATSRARDTSSGNTIYF. Combining the CDR3 with reference TRBV15 and TRBJ1-3 gives the whole variable domain DAMVIQNPRYQVTQFGKPVTLSCSQTLNHNVMYWYQQKSSQAPKLLFHYYDKDFNNEADTPDNFQSRRPNTSFCFLDIRSPGLGDTAMYLCATSRARDTSSGNTIYFGEGSWLTVV.